This is a list of T cell receptor beta chains from one sample in a study of shared clonotypes between healthy human individuals. Assay used: immunoSEQ multiplex PCR; TCRdb lists only in-frame clones, some missing. The table shows about 470,000 clones, with 70% to 80% occurring only once. Sequencing was performed on PBMCs. The receptor source for this set is a woman aged 40 to 55 in good health. Some clones in this sample may be carry-over from other donors' samples. Each CDR3 is given with its conserved first and last residue. D genes are given only for firm matches. The size entry is marked missing in some rows and otherwise reads once, few, many or a size class.

j_gene: TRBJ2-7
v_gene: TRBV28
d_gene: TRBD2
abundance: many
CDR3nt: TGTGCCAGCAGTCCCTGGGGCGGGGGGTCCTACGAGCAGTACTTC
CDR3aa: CASSPWGGGSYEQYF

j_gene: TRBJ2-1
v_gene: TRBV11-3
d_gene: .
abundance: .
CDR3nt: TGTGCCAGCAGCTTGGACACCTACAGCGATGAGCAGTTCTTC
CDR3aa: CASSLDTYSDEQFF

j_gene: TRBJ1-1
v_gene: TRBV18
d_gene: .
abundance: .
CDR3nt: TGTGCCAGCTGGGAGGGGGTCGAGAACACTGAAGCTTTCTTT
CDR3aa: CASWEGVENTEAFF

j_gene: TRBJ1-4
v_gene: TRBV27
d_gene: TRBD1
abundance: .
CDR3nt: TGTGCCAGCCGATGGAGAGCGGGACCGGGACAGGGAGAGAGGGGGCTGTTTTTT
CDR3aa: CASRWRAGPGQGERGLFF

j_gene: TRBJ2-2
v_gene: TRBV19
d_gene: .
abundance: .
CDR3nt: TGTGCCAGTAGTCCCCGGGCAGGGATATCCGGGGAGCTGTTTTTT
CDR3aa: CASSPRAGISGELFF

j_gene: TRBJ2-1
v_gene: TRBV5-6
d_gene: TRBD2
abundance: once
CDR3nt: TGTGCCAGCGGACCCCTAGCGGGCGTCCTCAATGAGCAGTTCTTC
CDR3aa: CASGPLAGVLNEQFF

j_gene: TRBJ2-3
v_gene: TRBV7-6
d_gene: TRBD2
abundance: .
CDR3nt: TGTGCCAGCAGCCAACTAGCGGGAGGGCCCCACGATACGCAGTATTTT
CDR3aa: CASSQLAGGPHDTQYF

j_gene: TRBJ2-5
v_gene: TRBV9
d_gene: TRBD1
abundance: .
CDR3nt: TGTGCCAGCAGCGTGCAGGGGGCCCACACGGAGACCCAGTACTTC
CDR3aa: CASSVQGAHTETQYF

j_gene: TRBJ2-1
v_gene: TRBV27
d_gene: TRBD1
abundance: few
CDR3nt: TGTGCCAGCAGTTTCCAGGGGGCCTACAATGAGCAGTTCTTC
CDR3aa: CASSFQGAYNEQFF

j_gene: TRBJ2-1
v_gene: TRBV7-8
d_gene: TRBD2
abundance: .
CDR3nt: TGTGCCAGCGCGACGGGGGGCTACAATGAGCAGTTCTTC
CDR3aa: CASATGGYNEQFF

j_gene: TRBJ2-2
v_gene: TRBV19
d_gene: .
abundance: .
CDR3nt: TGTGCCAGTAGTAATCCGGGACGAAAAATCGGGGAGCTGTTTTTT
CDR3aa: CASSNPGRKIGELFF

j_gene: TRBJ2-7
v_gene: TRBV2
d_gene: TRBD2
abundance: .
CDR3nt: TGTGCCAGCAGACCGGGACTAGCGTTTACGGTGCAGTACTTC
CDR3aa: CASRPGLAFTVQYF

j_gene: TRBJ2-2
v_gene: TRBV30
d_gene: .
abundance: .
CDR3nt: TGTGCCTGGAGGAACTCGAACACCGGGGAGCTGTTTTTT
CDR3aa: CAWRNSNTGELFF

j_gene: TRBJ1-2
v_gene: TRBV18
d_gene: .
abundance: .
CDR3nt: TGTGCCAGCTCACCAAGGCGGCAGGACCTTAACTATGGCTACACCTTC
CDR3aa: CASSPRRQDLNYGYTF

j_gene: TRBJ2-1
v_gene: TRBV9
d_gene: TRBD2
abundance: .
CDR3nt: TGTGCCAGCACCGGGACTAGCGGCAATGAGCAGTTCTTC
CDR3aa: CASTGTSGNEQFF

j_gene: TRBJ2-2
v_gene: TRBV5-1
d_gene: .
abundance: .
CDR3nt: TGCGCCAGCAGCTTCCGACTAACCCAAACAGCCAACACCGGGGAGCTGTTTTTT
CDR3aa: CASSFRLTQTANTGELFF

j_gene: TRBJ2-1
v_gene: TRBV7-9
d_gene: .
abundance: .
CDR3nt: TGTGCCAGCAGCTACGCAAATGAGCAGTTCTTC
CDR3aa: CASSYANEQFF

j_gene: TRBJ1-2
v_gene: TRBV7-2
d_gene: .
abundance: .
CDR3nt: TGTGCCAGCAGCTTACAATCAGGGCAGCCTCGCACCTATGGCTACACCTTC
CDR3aa: CASSLQSGQPRTYGYTF

j_gene: TRBJ2-1
v_gene: TRBV27
d_gene: TRBD2
abundance: .
CDR3nt: TGTGCCAGCAGGCAGCGGGACCTCCCCTACAATGAGCAGTTCTTC
CDR3aa: CASRQRDLPYNEQFF

j_gene: TRBJ1-5
v_gene: TRBV5-1
d_gene: .
abundance: .
CDR3nt: TGCGCCAGCAGCTTGTGGCCAGCCAATAGCAATCAGCCCCAGCATTTT
CDR3aa: CASSLWPANSNQPQHF

j_gene: TRBJ2-5
v_gene: TRBV7-2
d_gene: .
abundance: .
CDR3nt: TGTGCCAGCAGCTTCGGGCAAGCGTACCAAGAGACCCAGTACTTC
CDR3aa: CASSFGQAYQETQYF

j_gene: TRBJ2-3
v_gene: TRBV6-5
d_gene: .
abundance: .
CDR3nt: TGTGCCAGCAGTTACGGGTGGGGGCGCACAGATACGCAGTATTTT
CDR3aa: CASSYGWGRTDTQYF

j_gene: TRBJ1-2
v_gene: TRBV10-3
d_gene: .
abundance: .
CDR3nt: TGTGCCATCAGTGAAGCAGGGTATGGATTCGGTAACTATGGCTACACCTTC
CDR3aa: CAISEAGYGFGNYGYTF

j_gene: TRBJ1-1
v_gene: TRBV18
d_gene: .
abundance: .
CDR3nt: TGTGCCAGCTCACCTATTCAGGGTGAAGCTTTCTTT
CDR3aa: CASSPIQGEAFF

j_gene: TRBJ2-3
v_gene: TRBV4-1
d_gene: .
abundance: few
CDR3nt: TGCGCCAGCAGCCAAGATACGAGGCGCACAGATACGCAGTATTTT
CDR3aa: CASSQDTRRTDTQYF

j_gene: TRBJ2-1
v_gene: TRBV27
d_gene: .
abundance: .
CDR3nt: TGTGCCAGCAGTTTCACTAGGGGGGGGGATGAGCAGTTCTTC
CDR3aa: CASSFTRGGDEQFF

j_gene: TRBJ2-3
v_gene: TRBV5-8
d_gene: .
abundance: .
CDR3nt: TGTGCCAGCAGCCTTGCTCGAGGACTGCCCACAGATACGCAGTATTTT
CDR3aa: CASSLARGLPTDTQYF

j_gene: TRBJ2-7
v_gene: TRBV29-1
d_gene: TRBD2
abundance: once
CDR3nt: TGCAGCGTCAGAACTAGCGGGACCGGCGAGCAGTACTTC
CDR3aa: CSVRTSGTGEQYF

j_gene: TRBJ2-7
v_gene: TRBV2
d_gene: .
abundance: .
CDR3nt: TGTGCCAGCAACGTCTGGGGGAGCTCCTACGAGCAGTACTTC
CDR3aa: CASNVWGSSYEQYF

j_gene: TRBJ1-2
v_gene: TRBV10-3
d_gene: .
abundance: .
CDR3nt: TGTGCCATCAGTGAGTCGATTGTACGAGACTATGGCTACACCTTC
CDR3aa: CAISESIVRDYGYTF

j_gene: TRBJ2-5
v_gene: TRBV29-1
d_gene: TRBD2
abundance: .
CDR3nt: TGCAGCGTTGAAATTTTTCCGGCTAGCGGGAGTTTGGAGACCCAGTACTTC
CDR3aa: CSVEIFPASGSLETQYF

j_gene: TRBJ1-5
v_gene: TRBV7-2
d_gene: TRBD1
abundance: .
CDR3nt: TGTGCCAGCAGCTTAGACGGGCAGGGGGTTCAGTCCCAGCATTTT
CDR3aa: CASSLDGQGVQSQHF

j_gene: TRBJ2-3
v_gene: TRBV25-1
d_gene: TRBD1
abundance: .
CDR3nt: TGTGCCAGCAGTGCCCCGACCGGGACAGGGTCGAGTACAGATACGCAGTATTTT
CDR3aa: CASSAPTGTGSSTDTQYF

j_gene: TRBJ2-5
v_gene: TRBV30
d_gene: .
abundance: few
CDR3nt: TGTGCCTGGAGTGTCCAAGGGGAGACCCAGTACTTC
CDR3aa: CAWSVQGETQYF

j_gene: TRBJ2-7
v_gene: TRBV27
d_gene: .
abundance: once
CDR3nt: TGTGCCAGCAGTTCCCGTCCCCCAATCCTAGGGGAGGAGCAGTACTTC
CDR3aa: CASSSRPPILGEEQYF

j_gene: TRBJ1-2
v_gene: TRBV4-1
d_gene: .
abundance: many
CDR3nt: TGCGCCAGCAGCCAAGGTCGGGTGGTTGGGTATGGCTACACCTTC
CDR3aa: CASSQGRVVGYGYTF

j_gene: TRBJ2-1
v_gene: TRBV7-2
d_gene: .
abundance: .
CDR3nt: TGTGCCAGCAGCTTCTTCGGGATCAACTACAATGAGCAGTTCTTC
CDR3aa: CASSFFGINYNEQFF

j_gene: TRBJ1-1
v_gene: TRBV5-6
d_gene: .
abundance: .
CDR3nt: TGTGCCAGCAGCTTGGTGCTCGGTAGTGCTTTCTTT
CDR3aa: CASSLVLGSAFF

j_gene: TRBJ2-7
v_gene: TRBV5-5
d_gene: .
abundance: few
CDR3nt: TGTGCCAGCATCCCTGAAGGGGACCCTTACGCGCAGTACTTC
CDR3aa: CASIPEGDPYAQYF

j_gene: TRBJ2-2
v_gene: TRBV4-3
d_gene: TRBD2
abundance: .
CDR3nt: TGCGCCAGCAGCCAAGAAGTGACGGGGGGCACCGGGGAGCTGTTTTTT
CDR3aa: CASSQEVTGGTGELFF

j_gene: TRBJ1-3
v_gene: TRBV30
d_gene: .
abundance: .
CDR3nt: TGTGCCTGGAGTGTGGGGAGTCGACACTCTTCTGGAAACACCATATATTTT
CDR3aa: CAWSVGSRHSSGNTIYF

j_gene: TRBJ2-7
v_gene: TRBV29-1
d_gene: .
abundance: .
CDR3nt: TGCAGCGTTGAGGGCGCAGACACCTACGAGCAGTACTTC
CDR3aa: CSVEGADTYEQYF

j_gene: TRBJ2-3
v_gene: TRBV5-1
d_gene: .
abundance: .
CDR3nt: TGCGCCAGCAGCTTGGCCACTTGGGGGACAGATACGCAGTATTTT
CDR3aa: CASSLATWGTDTQYF

j_gene: TRBJ2-1
v_gene: TRBV27
d_gene: .
abundance: .
CDR3nt: TGTGCCAGCAGTCGACCGGGACGGACTAACAATGAGCAGTTCTTC
CDR3aa: CASSRPGRTNNEQFF

j_gene: TRBJ2-7
v_gene: TRBV6-5
d_gene: .
abundance: many
CDR3nt: TGTGCCAGCAGTTATAGGGGGGGGGACTCCTACGAGCAGTACTTC
CDR3aa: CASSYRGGDSYEQYF

j_gene: TRBJ2-5
v_gene: TRBV11-3
d_gene: TRBD1
abundance: .
CDR3nt: TGTGCCAGCAGCTTAGGAGGGGACAGCCAAGAGACCCAGTACTTC
CDR3aa: CASSLGGDSQETQYF